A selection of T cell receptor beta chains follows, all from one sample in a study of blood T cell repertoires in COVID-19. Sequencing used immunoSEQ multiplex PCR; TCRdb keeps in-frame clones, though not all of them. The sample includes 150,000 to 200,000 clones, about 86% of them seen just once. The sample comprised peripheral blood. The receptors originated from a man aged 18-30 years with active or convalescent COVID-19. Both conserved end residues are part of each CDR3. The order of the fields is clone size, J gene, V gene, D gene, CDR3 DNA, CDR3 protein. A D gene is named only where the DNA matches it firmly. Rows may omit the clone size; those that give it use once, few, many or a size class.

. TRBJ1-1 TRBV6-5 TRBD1 TGTGCCAGCAGTAATAGACAGGGGCCAGCTTTCTTT CASSNRQGPAFF
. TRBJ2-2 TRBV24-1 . TGTGCCACCAGGCAGACAGGGAACACCGGGGAGCTGTTTTTT CATRQTGNTGELFF
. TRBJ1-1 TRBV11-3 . TGTGCCAGCAGCTTATACCAGGGTGACGGGACTGAAGCTTTCTTT CASSLYQGDGTEAFF
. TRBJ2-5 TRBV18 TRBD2 TGTGCCAGCTCACCTGGGACTAGTGGGGGACATCAAGAGACCCAGTACTTC CASSPGTSGGHQETQYF
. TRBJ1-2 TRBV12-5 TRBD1 TGTGCTAGTGGTTTGGCCGACAGGGGAGGCTATGGCTACACCTTC CASGLADRGGYGYTF
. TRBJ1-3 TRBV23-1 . TGCGCCAGCGGGCGACAGGCCTCTCCTTCTGGAAACACCATATATTTT CASGRQASPSGNTIYF
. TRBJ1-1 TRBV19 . TGTGCCAGTAGTATATCCCCGTACACTGAAGCTTTCTTT CASSISPYTEAFF
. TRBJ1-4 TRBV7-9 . TGTGCCAGCAGCTTAGGCCGGACAGACCTCAACTCTGAAAAACTGTTTTTT CASSLGRTDLNSEKLFF
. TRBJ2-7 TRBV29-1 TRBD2 TGCAGCGTAGCTCGGGGGGGGTACGAGCAGTACTTC CSVARGGYEQYF
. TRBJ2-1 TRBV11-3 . TGTGCCAGCAGCGCCCACCTCGGGACTCCTGAGCAGTTCTTC CASSAHLGTPEQFF
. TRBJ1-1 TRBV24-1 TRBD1 TGTGCCACCAGTGTCAACTCACAGGGGAGCACTGAAGCTTTCTTT CATSVNSQGSTEAFF
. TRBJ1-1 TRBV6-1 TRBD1 TGTGCCAGCAGTGAGGACAGGGGATTCACTGAAGCTTTCTTT CASSEDRGFTEAFF
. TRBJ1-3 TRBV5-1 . TGCGCCAGCAGCTTGACAGGGATGGAGGGAAACACCATATATTTT CASSLTGMEGNTIYF
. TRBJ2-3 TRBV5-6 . TGTGCCAGCAGCTTGAGTAACAGGGGCACAGATACGCAGTATTTT CASSLSNRGTDTQYF
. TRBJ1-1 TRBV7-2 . TGTGCCAGCAGCTTAAGTGACAGCACTGAAGCTTTCTTT CASSLSDSTEAFF
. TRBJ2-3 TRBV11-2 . TGTGCCAGCACCTCGAGCACAGATACGCAGTATTTT CASTSSTDTQYF
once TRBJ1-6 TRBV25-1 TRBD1 TGTGCCAGCAGTGAACAAACAGGGGGTGGTTCACCCCTCCACTTT CASSEQTGGGSPLHF
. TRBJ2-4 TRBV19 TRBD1 TGTGCCAGTAGTATGTCCGGCTCAGGGGGTGACATTCAGTACTTC CASSMSGSGGDIQYF
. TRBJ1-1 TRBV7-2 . TGTGCCAGCAGCTTATCAACCAAGCGAACTGAAGCTTTCTTT CASSLSTKRTEAFF
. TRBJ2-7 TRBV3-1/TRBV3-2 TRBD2 TGTGCCACGCTGACTAGCGGGGCCCCCTACGAGCAGTACTTC CATLTSGAPYEQYF
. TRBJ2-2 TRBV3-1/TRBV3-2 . TGTGCCAGCAGCTCGACTCAGGGGTCCGGGGAGCTGTTTTTT CASSSTQGSGELFF
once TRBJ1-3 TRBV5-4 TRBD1 TGTGCCAGCAGCCCCTCCTCTGACAGGGTGGTTGGAAACACCATATATTTT CASSPSSDRVVGNTIYF
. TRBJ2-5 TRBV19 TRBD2 TGTGCCAGTAGTTCCCCGGGACTAGCGTATCAAGAGACCCAGTACTTC CASSSPGLAYQETQYF
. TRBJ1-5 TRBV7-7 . TGTGCTAGCAGCTTATCGCAGAATCAGCCCCAGCATTTT CASSLSQNQPQHF
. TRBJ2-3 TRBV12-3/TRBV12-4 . TGTGCCAGTTACACAGATACGCAGTATTTT CASYTDTQYF
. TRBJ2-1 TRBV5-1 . TGCGCCAGCAGCTTGGTCCCCGAGGCTGAGCAGTTCTTC CASSLVPEAEQFF
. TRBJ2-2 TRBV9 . TGTGCCAGCAGCCGGACAGGGGAGCTGTTTTTT CASSRTGELFF
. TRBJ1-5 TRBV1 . TGCACCAGCAGCCAAGAGCGGCACGATAGCAATCAGCCCCAGCATTTT CTSSQERHDSNQPQHF
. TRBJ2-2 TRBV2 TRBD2 TGTGCCAGCAGTCCTCGGACTAGCGACACCGGGGAGCTGTTTTTT CASSPRTSDTGELFF
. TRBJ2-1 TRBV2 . TGTGCCAGCTCCCGGTGGGGCGGTAGCTCCTACAATGAGCAGTTCTTC CASSRWGGSSYNEQFF
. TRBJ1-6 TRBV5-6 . TGTGCCAGCAGCTTGGAAAACATCGGGTCACCCCTCCACTTT CASSLENIGSPLHF
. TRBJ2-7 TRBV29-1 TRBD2 TGCAGCGTCTCCTTAGGGTCCTCTGGGAGGGTCTACGAGCAGTACTTC CSVSLGSSGRVYEQYF
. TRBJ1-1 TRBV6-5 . TGTGCCAGCAGTCCTCGGGAGAACACTGAAGCTTTCTTT CASSPRENTEAFF
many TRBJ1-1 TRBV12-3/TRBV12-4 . TGTGCCAGCAGTTTAAAGGGGCAAAGCAGAATCTTT CASSLKGQSRIF
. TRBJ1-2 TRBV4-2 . TGTGCCAGCAGCCAAGTCATTGTGGGTGAAGGGGGGGTGGATGGCTACACCTTC CASSQVIVGEGGVDGYTF
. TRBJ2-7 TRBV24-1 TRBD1 TGTGCCACCGAATCTGGTTTAGGGACAGAGTACGAGCAGTACTTC CATESGLGTEYEQYF
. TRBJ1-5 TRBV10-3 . TGTGCCACCCAGTCGGGGGGAAGTGATCAGCCCCAGCATTTT CATQSGGSDQPQHF
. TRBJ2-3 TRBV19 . TGTGCCAGTCGCCCCAGCGCGCCGAGCACAGATACGCAGTATTTT CASRPSAPSTDTQYF
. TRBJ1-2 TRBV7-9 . TGTGCCAGCAGCTTAGACGCCGGGTATGGCTACACCTTC CASSLDAGYGYTF
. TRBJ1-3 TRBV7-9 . TGTGCCAGCAGCTTTAGAACAGGGGGAAACACCATATATTTT CASSFRTGGNTIYF
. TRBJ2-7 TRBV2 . TGTGCCAGCAGTGAGTACGGCGGGGACTACGAGCAGTACTTC CASSEYGGDYEQYF
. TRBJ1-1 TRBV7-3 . TGTGCCAGCAGCTTAGTTGGGCCTATGAACACTGAAGCTTTCTTT CASSLVGPMNTEAFF
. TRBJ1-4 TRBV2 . TGTGCCAGCATAATCCGGGACAATAATGAAAAACTGTTTTTT CASIIRDNNEKLFF
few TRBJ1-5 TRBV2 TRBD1 TGTGCCAGCACACTCCACGGAACAGGGGTCGATCAGCCCCAGCATTTT CASTLHGTGVDQPQHF
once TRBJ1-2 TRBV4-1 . TGCGCCAGCAGCCAACCGGATACAGGGTTCGCGGGCTACACCTTC CASSQPDTGFAGYTF
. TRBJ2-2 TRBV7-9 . TGTGCCAGCAACGAGGACTTTCAGAACACCGGGGAGCTGTTTTTT CASNEDFQNTGELFF